This entry lists 17 T cell receptor beta chains sequenced from one sample in a study of lymphopenia after photon versus proton radiotherapy. Libraries were prepared by immunoSEQ multiplex PCR; TCRdb keeps only in-frame clonotypes and omits some of them. The sample yields fewer than 65,000 clones, 70% to 90% seen once. The specimen comprised peripheral blood, sampled from a patient treated with photon-based radiotherapy. The source of these receptors is a man aged 40-50 years with gastric cancer.

The rearrangement uses TRBV5-1 and TRBJ2-5, with 8 bases lining up with TRBD1. The V gene's germline CDR1 is SGHRS and CDR2 YFSETQ. With 0 bases clipped from V and 1 base from J, the junction kept 5 bases outside the gene matches. This CDR3 has 16 residues. The CDR3 sequence: CASSLAPTGAQETQYF. As DNA, the CDR3 is TGCGCCAGCAGCTTGGCCCCGACAGGGGCCCAAGAGACCCAGTACTTC.

V usage is TRBV4-3 and J usage is TRBJ1-5; no clear D. V was clipped by 1 base and J by 3 bases, with 7 bases between them. Germline V lookup: CDR1 LGHNA, CDR2 YSLEER. This CDR3 comprises 14 residues. The CDR3 DNA is TGCGCCAGCAGCCAAGGAATCGTCAATCAGCCCCAGCATTTT. As protein: CASSQGIVNQPQHF.

This clone showed up just a few times. The chain employs TRBV6-1 and TRBJ1-2; a weak D match, TRBD1 (5 bases). Germline assignment: CDR1 MNHNS and CDR2 SASEGT. V was trimmed by 8 bases and J by 7 bases, leaving 11 bases between them. The CDR3 has 11 residues. The DNA for the CDR3 is TGTGCCAGCCAAAAAGGGGTTGGCTACACCTTC. Its translation is CASQKGVGYTF.

This sequence joins TRBV4-1 and TRBJ2-3, with TRBD2 as a possible D gene (5 bases). Looked up from germline, CDR1 is MGHRA and CDR2 is YSYEKL. Between the trimmed V and J ends, which lost 0 bases and 5 bases, there was a span of 18 bases. The CDR3 totals 17 residues. CDR3 sequence (DNA): TGCGCCAGCAGCCAAGATAGGGCTAGGGATCGGGGAGATACGCAGTATTTT. It translates to CASSQDRARDRGDTQYF.

The chain is built from TRBV30 and TRBJ2-7; TRBD1 agrees at 8 bases. The germline gives CDR1 GTSNPN, CDR2 SVGIG (reference sequence). The CDR3 is made up of 12 amino acids. CDR3: CASGQASYEQYF. DNA of the CDR3: TGTGCTTCGGGACAGGCTTCCTACGAGCAGTACTTC.

This clone was counted a single time. This chain joins TRBV12-5 and TRBJ2-3, with D hard to call. This CDR3 is built from 13 residues. In germline, CDR1 is LGHNT, CDR2 FRNRAP. The V end lost 5 bases, the J end lost 6 bases, and 12 bases lay between the germline ends. The DNA for the CDR3 is TGTGCTAGTGGTACCCCCCCCGAGGATACGCAGTATTTT. Translation: CASGTPPEDTQYF.

This clone is a singleton in its sample. The chain carries TRBV7-2 and TRBJ1-1; the D gene is possibly TRBD1 (6 bases). CDR1 SGHTA and CDR2 FQGNSA come from the germline V gene. V was pared by 0 bases and J by 1 base, with 6 bases between. This CDR3 comprises 14 residues. CDR3 nucleotide sequence: TGTGCCAGCAGCTTAGCGACAGGGAACACTGAAGCTTTCTTT. It yields the protein CASSLATGNTEAFF.

V usage is TRBV6-5 and J usage is TRBJ1-4; D remains unclear. The CDR3 contains 16 residues. CDR1 MNHEY and CDR2 SVGAGI come from the germline V gene. The V gene lost 2 bases and the J gene lost 8 bases, with 18 bases spanning the gap. The chain's CDR3 is CASSYNPPPREEKLFF. The CDR3 nucleotides are TGTGCCAGCAGTTACAATCCGCCTCCTCGAGAGGAAAAACTGTTTTTT.

CDR3 loop: CASSQLGTRGAYNEQFF. The CDR3 DNA reads TGTGCCAGCAGCCAATTAGGGACGAGGGGGGCCTACAATGAGCAGTTCTTC. V is TRBV4-2 and J is TRBJ2-1, with D possibly being TRBD1 or TRBD2 (6 bases each). This CDR3 contains 17 residues. The V end was cut by 2 bases, the J end by 2 bases, with 16 bases between. CDR1 LGHNA and CDR2 YNFKEQ come from the germline V gene.

The chain is built from TRBV6-1 and TRBJ1-6; D is perhaps TRBD1 (5 bases). The ends were cut back, 6 bases at V and 9 bases at J, with 18 bases in the middle. CDR1 is MNHNS and CDR2 is SASEGT in the germline V gene. The CDR3 length is 15 residues. The CDR3 bases are TGTGCCAGCAGAATTCGAGAGGGGATCGGTTCACCCCTCCACTTT. Amino acids: CASRIREGIGSPLHF.

The genes are TRBV7-7 and TRBJ2-5; 8 nucleotides line up with TRBD2. Trimming cost V 2 bases and J 5 bases; bases outside gene matches: 13. Germline assignment: CDR1 SSHAT and CDR2 FNYEAQ (reference sequence). The CDR3 spans 17 residues. CDR3 loop: CASSLSRGGLPGETQYF. The CDR3 nucleotides are TGTGCCAGCAGCTTATCCCGGGGGGGACTTCCGGGTGAGACCCAGTACTTC.

V usage is TRBV6-5 and J usage is TRBJ1-1, with D uncertain. CDR1 and CDR2 (germline): MNHEY, SVGAGI. V lost 6 bases, J lost 11 bases, and 16 bases lay in between. CDR3 length: 12 amino acids. The CDR3 DNA follows: TGTGCCAGCAGCTCTCGACCGCCGCGGGCTTTCTTT. This gives the protein CASSSRPPRAFF.

The rearrangement uses TRBV5-1 and TRBJ2-5; unclear D gene. The CDR3 consists of 15 residues. V was cut by 0 bases and J by 0 bases, with 9 bases left in between. The V gene's germline CDR1 is SGHRS and CDR2 YFSETQ. This CDR3 is CASSLVGQYQETQYF. CDR3 sequence (DNA): TGCGCCAGCAGCTTGGTTGGTCAGTACCAAGAGACCCAGTACTTC.

CDR3 loop: CASSYTLSTDTQYF. Here the CDR3 DNA reads TGTGCCAGCAGCTACACTTTGAGCACAGATACGCAGTATTTT. The genes are TRBV9 and TRBJ2-3; unclear D gene. The CDR3 extends over 14 amino acids. The V end lost 4 bases, the J end lost 0 bases, and 9 bases lay between the germline ends. In germline, CDR1 is SGDLS, CDR2 YYNGEE.

The V and J genes are TRBV7-9 and TRBJ1-5; tentative D call: TRBD1 (5 bases). The CDR3 spans 14 residues. Trimming left V 5 bases short and J 7 bases short, with 15 bases between. Germline CDR1 reads SEHNR; CDR2 reads FQNEAQ (reference sequence). The CDR3 reads CASSLGESSQPQHF. The CDR3 DNA reads as TGTGCCAGCAGCCTAGGGGAAAGCAGCCAGCCCCAGCATTTT.

The J gene is TRBJ2-3, the V gene TRBV7-3, with unresolved D. The CDR3 loop spans 13 amino acids. V lost 5 bases, J lost 5 bases, and 11 bases lay in between. Germline CDR1 reads SGHTA; CDR2 reads FQGTGA. The CDR3 coding sequence is TGTGCCAGCAGCCTCGGCGTCGGAGATACGCAGTATTTT. Its protein product is CASSLGVGDTQYF.

The rearrangement joins TRBV5-1 to TRBJ1-5, with 11 bases fitting TRBD1. V was pared by 0 bases and J by 7 bases, with 6 bases of the junction left unmatched. The CDR3 runs 16 residues. CDR1 and CDR2 from the germline V gene are SGHRS and YFSETQ. The CDR3 protein is CASSLGTGGAGQPQHF. Written as DNA, the CDR3 is TGCGCCAGCAGCTTGGGGACAGGGGGCGCCGGGCAGCCCCAGCATTTT.